The clone carrying this T cell receptor (beta chain) appeared many times. This specimen belongs to a study of T cells after yellow fever vaccination. The J segment lost 2 bases and the V segment lost 0 bases, leaving 11 bases of the junction unmatched. Per the germline V gene, CDR1 is MNHEY and CDR2 is SMNVEV (reference sequence). The CDR3 has 20 residues. One entry per CDR3 protein, called by TCRdb with MiXCR from the 5' RACE reads. The table lists 150,000 to 200,000 distinct CDR3 sequences, approximately 6% of them singletons. The rearrangement joins TRBV27 to TRBJ2-6, with 9 bases matching TRBD1. Sample: CD4+ T cells sorted from PBMCs, taken on the day of the first yellow fever vaccination. The clonotype comes from a man between 18 and 35 years old who received the YFV17D yellow fever vaccine. CDR3 bases: TGTGCCAGCAGTTTATCTGGTTGGGACAGGGCCTTACCTGGGGCCAACGTCCTGACTTTC. This codes for CASSLSGWDRALPGANVLTF.